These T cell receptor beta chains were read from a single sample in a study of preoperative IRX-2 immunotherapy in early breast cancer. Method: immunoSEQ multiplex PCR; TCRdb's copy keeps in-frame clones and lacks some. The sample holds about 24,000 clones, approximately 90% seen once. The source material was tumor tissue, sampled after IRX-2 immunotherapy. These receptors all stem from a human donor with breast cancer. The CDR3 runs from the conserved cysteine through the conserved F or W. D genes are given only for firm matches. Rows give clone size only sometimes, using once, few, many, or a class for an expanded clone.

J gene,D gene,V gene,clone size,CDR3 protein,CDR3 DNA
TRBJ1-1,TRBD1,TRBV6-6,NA,CASTPTGPNTEAFF,TGTGCCAGCACTCCGACAGGGCCCAACACTGAAGCTTTCTTT
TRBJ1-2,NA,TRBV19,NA,CASRREQGTYGYTF,TGTGCCAGTAGAAGGGAACAGGGTACTTATGGCTACACCTTC
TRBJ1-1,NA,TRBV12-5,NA,CASGLTGGWNTEAFF,TGTGCTAGTGGTTTGACGGGGGGCTGGAACACTGAAGCTTTCTTT
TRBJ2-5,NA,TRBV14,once,CASSQTVSQTQYF,TGTGCCAGCAGCCAGACAGTTTCGCAGACCCAGTACTTC
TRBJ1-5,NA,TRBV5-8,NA,CASITAPGPQHF,TGTGCCAGCATAACGGCTCCGGGGCCCCAGCATTTT
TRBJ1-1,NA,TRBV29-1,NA,CSVERQANTEAFF,TGCAGCGTTGAAAGACAGGCGAACACTGAAGCTTTCTTT
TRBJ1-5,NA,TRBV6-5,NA,CASSYSGGSNQPQHF,TGTGCCAGCAGTTATTCGGGGGGAAGCAATCAGCCCCAGCATTTT
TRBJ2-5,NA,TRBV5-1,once,CASSWSGRGEETQYF,TGCGCCAGCAGCTGGTCAGGGCGTGGGGAAGAGACCCAGTACTTC
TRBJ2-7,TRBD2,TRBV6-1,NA,CASKGLAGHEQYF,TGTGCCAGCAAAGGACTAGCGGGCCACGAGCAGTACTTC
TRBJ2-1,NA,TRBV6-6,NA,CASSSGLYNEQFF,TGTGCCAGCAGTTCGGGACTTTACAATGAGCAGTTCTTC
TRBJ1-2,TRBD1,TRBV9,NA,CASSAGQGYYGYTF,TGTGCCAGCAGCGCAGGACAGGGGTACTATGGCTACACCTTC
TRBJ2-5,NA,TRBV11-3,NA,CASSPERRGQTQYF,TGTGCCAGCAGCCCAGAAAGGAGGGGGCAGACCCAGTACTTC
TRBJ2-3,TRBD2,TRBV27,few,CASSSSGGTDTQYF,TGTGCCAGCAGTTCCAGCGGGGGCACAGATACGCAGTATTTT
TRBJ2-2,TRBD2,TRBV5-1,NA,CASSFAGENTGELFF,TGCGCCAGCAGCTTTGCGGGGGAGAACACCGGGGAGCTGTTTTTT
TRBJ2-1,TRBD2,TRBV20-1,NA,CSAGTSFEQFF,TGCAGTGCTGGGACTAGTTTTGAGCAGTTCTTC
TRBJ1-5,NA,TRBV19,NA,CASSGQYSNQPQHF,TGTGCCAGTAGTGGGCAGTATAGCAATCAGCCCCAGCATTTT
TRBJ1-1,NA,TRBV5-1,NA,CASSLAPGSTEAFF,TGCGCCAGCAGCTTGGCCCCTGGGAGCACTGAAGCTTTCTTT
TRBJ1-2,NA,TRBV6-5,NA,CASSYSFGAGYGYTF,TGTGCCAGCAGTTACTCATTCGGGGCGGGCTATGGCTACACCTTC
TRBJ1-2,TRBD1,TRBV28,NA,CASSSYRGQYGYTF,TGTGCCAGCAGTTCGTACCGGGGACAGTATGGCTACACCTTC
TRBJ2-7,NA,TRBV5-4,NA,CASSLALGQSNEQYF,TGTGCCAGCAGCTTGGCCCTAGGTCAGTCCAACGAGCAGTACTTC
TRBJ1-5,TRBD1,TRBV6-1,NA,CASRAGTGGQPQHF,TGTGCCAGCAGAGCCGGGACAGGGGGTCAGCCCCAGCATTTT
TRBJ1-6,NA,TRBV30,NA,CAWSVLQGSPLHF,TGTGCCTGGAGTGTACTTCAGGGGTCACCCCTCCACTTT
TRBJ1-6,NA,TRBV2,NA,CASSPDPPGGSPLHF,TGTGCCAGCAGCCCCGACCCCCCGGGAGGGTCACCCCTCCACTTT
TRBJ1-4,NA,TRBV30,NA,CAWSRSIATNEKLFF,TGTGCCTGGAGTAGGAGCATTGCAACTAATGAAAAACTGTTTTTT
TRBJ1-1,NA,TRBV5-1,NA,CASSQLGANLLTEAFF,TGCGCCAGCAGCCAGCTCGGGGCAAACCTACTAACTGAAGCTTTCTTT
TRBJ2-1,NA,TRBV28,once,CASSREVHNEQFF,TGTGCCAGCAGTCGCGAGGTGCACAATGAGCAGTTCTTC
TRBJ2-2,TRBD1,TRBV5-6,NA,CASSPSGQGPGELFF,TGTGCCAGCAGCCCCTCGGGACAGGGGCCCGGGGAGCTGTTTTTT
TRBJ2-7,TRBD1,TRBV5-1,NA,CASSPGQGASNEQYF,TGCGCCAGCAGCCCGGGGCAGGGGGCATCAAACGAGCAGTACTTC
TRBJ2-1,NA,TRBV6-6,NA,CASSYGGPLEGEQFF,TGTGCCAGCAGTTACGGGGGGCCCCTGGAGGGTGAGCAGTTCTTC
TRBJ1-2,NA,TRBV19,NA,CASSIDLTFHGYTF,TGTGCCAGTAGTATAGATTTGACTTTCCATGGCTACACCTTC
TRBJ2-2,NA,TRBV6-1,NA,CASSLNWDGELFF,TGTGCCAGCAGTTTAAATTGGGACGGGGAGCTGTTTTTT
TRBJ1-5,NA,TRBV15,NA,CATSRGGEGIPQPQHF,TGTGCCACCAGCCGTGGGGGGGAGGGAATCCCTCAGCCCCAGCATTTT